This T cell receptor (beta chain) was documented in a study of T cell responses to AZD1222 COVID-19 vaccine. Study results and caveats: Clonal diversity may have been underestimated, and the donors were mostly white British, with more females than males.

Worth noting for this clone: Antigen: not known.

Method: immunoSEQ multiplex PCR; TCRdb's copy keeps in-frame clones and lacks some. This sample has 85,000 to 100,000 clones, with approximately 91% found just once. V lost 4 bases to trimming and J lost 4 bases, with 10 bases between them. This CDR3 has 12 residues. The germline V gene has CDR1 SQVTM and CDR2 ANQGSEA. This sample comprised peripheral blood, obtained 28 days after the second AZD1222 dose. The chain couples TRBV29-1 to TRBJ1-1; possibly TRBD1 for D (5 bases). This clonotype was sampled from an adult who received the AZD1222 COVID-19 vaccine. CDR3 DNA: TGCAGCGTTGTCCTGGGACCCACTGAAGCTTTCTTT. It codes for CSVVLGPTEAFF.